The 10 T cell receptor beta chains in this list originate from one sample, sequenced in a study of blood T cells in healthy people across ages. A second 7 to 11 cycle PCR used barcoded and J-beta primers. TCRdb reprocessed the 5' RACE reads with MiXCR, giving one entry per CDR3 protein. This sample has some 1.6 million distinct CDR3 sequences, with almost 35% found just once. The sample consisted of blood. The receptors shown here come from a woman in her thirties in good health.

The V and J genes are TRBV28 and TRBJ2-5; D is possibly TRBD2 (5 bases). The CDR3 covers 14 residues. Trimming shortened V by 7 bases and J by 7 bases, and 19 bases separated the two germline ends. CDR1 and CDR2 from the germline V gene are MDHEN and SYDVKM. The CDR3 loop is CASTLELSGRTQYF. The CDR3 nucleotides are TGTGCCAGCACCTTGGAATTATCGGGAAGGACCCAGTACTTC.

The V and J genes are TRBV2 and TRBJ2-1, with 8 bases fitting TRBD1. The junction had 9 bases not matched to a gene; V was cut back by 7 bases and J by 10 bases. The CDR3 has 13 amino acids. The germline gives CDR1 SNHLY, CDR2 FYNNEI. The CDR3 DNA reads TGTGCCAGCATACTAACTTCAGGGGGCGAGCAGTTCTTC. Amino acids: CASILTSGGEQFF. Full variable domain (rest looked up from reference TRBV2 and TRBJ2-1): EPEVTQTPSHQVTQMGQEVILRCVPISNHLYFYWYRQILGQKVEFLVSFYNNEISEKSEIFDDQFSVERPDGSNFTLKIRSTKLEDSAMYFCASILTSGGEQFFGPGTRLTVL.

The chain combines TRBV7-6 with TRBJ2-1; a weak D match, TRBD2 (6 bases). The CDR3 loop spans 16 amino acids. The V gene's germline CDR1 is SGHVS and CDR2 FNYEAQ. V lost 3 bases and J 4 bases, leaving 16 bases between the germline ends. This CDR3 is CASSFLASGGYNEQFF. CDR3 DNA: TGTGCCAGCAGCTTTCTTGCCAGCGGAGGGTACAATGAGCAGTTCTTC.

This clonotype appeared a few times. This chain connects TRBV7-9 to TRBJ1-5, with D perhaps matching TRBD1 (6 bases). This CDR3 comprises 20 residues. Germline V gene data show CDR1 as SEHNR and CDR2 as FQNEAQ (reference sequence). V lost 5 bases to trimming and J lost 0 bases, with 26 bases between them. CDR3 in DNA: TGTGCCAGCAGCCCCGGGATTGAACAGGGCGCCCATTATAGCAATCAGCCCCAGCATTTT. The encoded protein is CASSPGIEQGAHYSNQPQHF.

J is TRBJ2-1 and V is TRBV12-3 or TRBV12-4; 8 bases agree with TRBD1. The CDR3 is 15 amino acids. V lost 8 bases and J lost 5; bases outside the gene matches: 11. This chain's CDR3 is CASGQGAERNNEQFF. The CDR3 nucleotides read TGTGCCAGCGGACAGGGCGCCGAAAGGAACAATGAGCAGTTCTTC.

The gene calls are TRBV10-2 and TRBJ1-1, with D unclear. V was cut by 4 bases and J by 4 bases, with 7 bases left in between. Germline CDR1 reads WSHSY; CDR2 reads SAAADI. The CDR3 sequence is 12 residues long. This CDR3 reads CASSGSGTEAFF. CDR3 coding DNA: TGCGCCAGCAGTGGAAGTGGCACTGAAGCTTTCTTT.

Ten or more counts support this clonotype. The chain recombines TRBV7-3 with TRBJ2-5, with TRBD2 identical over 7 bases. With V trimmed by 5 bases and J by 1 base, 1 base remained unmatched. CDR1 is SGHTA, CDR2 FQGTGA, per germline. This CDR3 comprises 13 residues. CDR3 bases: TGTGCCAGCAGCCCTAGCGGCCAAGAGACCCAGTACTTC. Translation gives CASSPSGQETQYF.

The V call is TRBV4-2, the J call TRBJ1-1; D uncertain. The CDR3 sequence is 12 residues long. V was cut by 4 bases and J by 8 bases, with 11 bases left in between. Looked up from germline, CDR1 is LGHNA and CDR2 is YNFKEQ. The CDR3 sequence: CASSPVGREAFF. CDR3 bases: TGTGCCAGCAGCCCAGTCGGCAGGGAAGCTTTCTTT.

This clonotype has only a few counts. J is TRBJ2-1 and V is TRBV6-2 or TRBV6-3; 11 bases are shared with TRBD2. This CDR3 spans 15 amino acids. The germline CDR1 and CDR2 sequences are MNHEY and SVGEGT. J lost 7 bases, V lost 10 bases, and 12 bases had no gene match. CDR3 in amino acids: CATFELAGATNEQFF. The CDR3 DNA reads TGTGCCACCTTCGAACTAGCGGGGGCGACGAATGAGCAGTTCTTC.

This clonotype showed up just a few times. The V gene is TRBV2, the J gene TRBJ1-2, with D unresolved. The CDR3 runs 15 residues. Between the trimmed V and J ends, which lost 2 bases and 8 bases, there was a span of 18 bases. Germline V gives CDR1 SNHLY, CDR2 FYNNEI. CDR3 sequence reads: CASSENSARAIGYTF. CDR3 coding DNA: TGTGCCAGCAGTGAAAATTCGGCCCGGGCCATCGGCTACACCTTC.